This T cell receptor (beta chain) appears in the sequencing data of a study of Ad26.COV2.S vaccination and SARS-CoV-2 variants. Overall study: Intramuscular Ad26.COV2.S doses were given once or twice, 56 days apart.

Sample treatment: roughly 20 received Ad26.COV2.S at low or high dose, single or two shots; several received placebo; per-sample allocation not given. Day 63 after the first vaccine or placebo injection was the time point for sampling. This Boston cohort included adults aged 18-55 years. Using immunoSEQ multiplex PCR, the repertoire was profiled, and TCRdb retains in-frame clones only, with some absent. This table has approximately 420,000 clones, approximately 88% appearing once. This CDR3 has 15 amino acids. V gave up 1 base and J gave up 0 bases, with 8 bases separating them. Germline loops: CDR1 LGHDT, CDR2 YNNKEL (reference sequence).

This rearrangement joins TRBV3-1 (or the pseudogene TRBV3-2) to TRBJ2-3; tentative D call: TRBD2 (5 bases). Sequencing used peripheral blood, obtained in a trial of Ad26.COV2.S vaccine versus placebo. This TCR was sampled from a person between 18 and 59 years old who received the Ad26.COV2.S COVID-19 vaccine or a placebo. CDR3: CASSQATGSTDTQYF. CDR3 DNA: TGTGCCAGCAGCCAAGCTACGGGGAGCACAGATACGCAGTATTTT.